The rows below give T cell receptor beta chains drawn from one sample of a study of cytotoxic CD8 clonotypes in ibrutinib-treated CLL. TCRdb's copy holds only in-frame clones and misses some; the assay was immunoSEQ multiplex PCR. The sample lists 330,000 or so clones, roughly 67% seen once, with just under 6.5% in the top ten. The sample here was PBMCs, taken after 36 months of ibrutinib treatment. Receptor source: a human donor with chronic lymphocytic leukemia. CDR3s include the opening cysteine and the closing phenylalanine or tryptophan. The D gene is left open where the match is weak. Size is omitted from some rows. Given values are once, few, many or a class for expanded clones.

NA	TRBD1	TRBV7-9	TRBJ1-1	TGTGCCAGCAGCTCATTTAGTACAGGGGATCGCACTGAAGCTTTCTTT	CASSSFSTGDRTEAFF
NA	NA	TRBV29-1	TRBJ2-1	TGCAGCGTGGAGGCGAGGGAGTGGGATGAGCAGTTCTTC	CSVEAREWDEQFF
NA	NA	TRBV5-1	TRBJ2-2	TGCGCCAGCAGCCGGTCTACCACCGGGGAGCTGTTTTTT	CASSRSTTGELFF
few	NA	TRBV27	TRBJ2-2	TGTGCCAGCAGTTGGGGGTCTGGCGGGGAGCTGTTTTTT	CASSWGSGGELFF
NA	TRBD1	TRBV6-7	TRBJ2-7	TGTGCCAGCTGGCCCGTTGGGACAGGGGCCTACGAGCAGTACTTC	CASWPVGTGAYEQYF
NA	NA	TRBV5-1	TRBJ2-7	TGCGCCAGCAGCTTGTCTGGAGCGACCTACGAGCAGTACTTC	CASSLSGATYEQYF
few	NA	TRBV6-5	TRBJ2-7	TGTGCCAGCACCACAGGGTGGGGCGAGCAGTACTTC	CASTTGWGEQYF
NA	TRBD1	TRBV29-1	TRBJ2-6	TGCAGCGTTAGGGGGCAGGCTGGGGCCAACGTCCTGACTTTC	CSVRGQAGANVLTF
NA	NA	TRBV4-2	TRBJ1-2	TGTGCCAGCAGCCAAGAAGAGGGGGGCAGGGGTCATGGCTACACCTTC	CASSQEEGGRGHGYTF
few	NA	TRBV4-1	TRBJ1-1	TGCGCCAGCAGCCCAGGGGTGAACACTGAAGCTTTCTTT	CASSPGVNTEAFF
NA	NA	TRBV29-1	TRBJ2-3	TGCAGCGTTGAGGGGTCTTTGGGGGCTCGGGCAGATACGCAGTATTTT	CSVEGSLGARADTQYF
few	NA	TRBV9	TRBJ1-1	TGTGCCAGCAGCACCCGGGACCCGAACACTGAAGCTTTCTTT	CASSTRDPNTEAFF
NA	TRBD2	TRBV9	TRBJ2-7	TGTGCCAGCAGTCCGACTAGCGGGACCTACGAGCAGTACTTC	CASSPTSGTYEQYF
NA	TRBD1	TRBV9	TRBJ2-5	TGTGCCAGCAGCGTAGCAGGGGGCTTTAGCGAGACCCAGTACTTC	CASSVAGGFSETQYF
NA	NA	TRBV5-4	TRBJ1-2	TGTGCCAGCAGCCCTCCGGGGAAGAACTATGGCTACACCTTC	CASSPPGKNYGYTF
once	TRBD2	TRBV7-2	TRBJ2-3	TGTGCCAGCAGCTTACTAGCGGTAAGCACAGATACGCAGTATTTT	CASSLLAVSTDTQYF
NA	TRBD2	TRBV7-9	TRBJ2-5	TGTGCCAGCAGCCTAGAGCTAGCGGGGGCAGAGACCCAGTACTTC	CASSLELAGAETQYF
NA	NA	TRBV6-5	TRBJ1-1	TGTGCCAGCAGTCCACTCCCGACGGGCACTGAAGCTTTCTTT	CASSPLPTGTEAFF
NA	NA	TRBV19	TRBJ1-1	TGTGCCAGTAGTACTCCAGGGAGGTCGAACACTGAAGCTTTCTTT	CASSTPGRSNTEAFF
few	TRBD2	TRBV13	TRBJ2-7	TGTGCCAGCAGCTTAGTGCGGGAGGGGCGGGAGCAGTACTTC	CASSLVREGREQYF
NA	NA	TRBV19	TRBJ1-6	TGTGCCAGTACCCACTTTCCCGGGAGCGGGGATTCACCCCTCCACTTT	CASTHFPGSGDSPLHF
NA	NA	TRBV4-1	TRBJ2-3	TGCGCCAGCAGCCAAGATCATGTCAGGGGCGGGATCACAGATACGCAGTATTTT	CASSQDHVRGGITDTQYF
few	TRBD1	TRBV5-1	TRBJ1-1	TGCGCCAGCAGCTCGACCGGGACAGGGAACACTGAAGCTTTCTTT	CASSSTGTGNTEAFF
NA	TRBD2	TRBV11-2	TRBJ2-3	TGTGCCAGCAGCTTACGACTAGCGGGAGTAAGGGCAGATACGCAGTATTTT	CASSLRLAGVRADTQYF
NA	TRBD1	TRBV28	TRBJ2-7	TGTGCCAGCAGTGCCAGGGGGCATCTCTACGAGCAGTACTTC	CASSARGHLYEQYF
NA	NA	TRBV6-1	TRBJ1-2	TGTGCCAGCCTAGAAGGGACCTGGGATGGCTACACCTTC	CASLEGTWDGYTF
NA	NA	TRBV7-8	TRBJ2-1	TGTGCCAGCAGCTTAGTGGGGGTGGGGCTTGAGCAGTTCTTC	CASSLVGVGLEQFF
NA	TRBD2	TRBV7-9	TRBJ2-7	TGTGCCAGCAGCGGGACTAGCGGGATACCCCTAGTACTCGAGCAGTACTTC	CASSGTSGIPLVLEQYF
once	TRBD1	TRBV18	TRBJ1-2	TGTGCCAGCTCACCGGCTACAGGGGGCTACTATGGCTACACCTTC	CASSPATGGYYGYTF
once	NA	TRBV5-1	TRBJ2-7	TGCGCCAGCAGCCGCCAGGGGTCTTTCTACGAGCAGTACTTC	CASSRQGSFYEQYF
NA	TRBD2	TRBV7-2	TRBJ2-1	TGTGCCAGCAGCACCCGACTAGCGGGAGACACCTACAATGAGCAGTTCTTC	CASSTRLAGDTYNEQFF
NA	NA	TRBV19	TRBJ1-2	TGTGCCAGTAGTATTCGCTCACTGGACAGCTTATATGGCTACACCTTC	CASSIRSLDSLYGYTF
NA	NA	TRBV29-1	TRBJ2-7	TGCAGCGTTGTTTCCAGGGGGGCATTGTACTTC	CSVVSRGALYF
few	TRBD1	TRBV18	TRBJ1-1	TGTGCCAGCTCACCACGATCCGGACAGGCGAACACTGAAGCTTTCTTT	CASSPRSGQANTEAFF
NA	NA	TRBV14	TRBJ1-1	TGTGCCAGCAGCCAAGTTACGAGAATGAACACTGAAGCTTTCTTT	CASSQVTRMNTEAFF
NA	NA	TRBV29-1	TRBJ2-5	TGCAGCGTATATCGGATAGGGGAACAAGAGACCCAGTACTTC	CSVYRIGEQETQYF
few	TRBD2	TRBV6-1	TRBJ2-3	TGTGCCAGCAGTTTACCTAGCGGGCTCACAGATACGCAGTATTTT	CASSLPSGLTDTQYF
NA	TRBD2	TRBV7-8	TRBJ2-3	TGTGCCAGCAGCTTTTTAGCGGGAGGTGGCGATACGCAGTATTTT	CASSFLAGGGDTQYF
NA	NA	TRBV10-1	TRBJ2-5	TGCGCCAGCAGTGCCACCCAAGGGACCCAGTACTTC	CASSATQGTQYF
NA	TRBD1	TRBV5-1	TRBJ1-4	TGCGCCAGCAGCTTAGGTGGACAGGCCCCAACTAATGAAAAACTGTTTTTT	CASSLGGQAPTNEKLFF
NA	TRBD1	TRBV19	TRBJ1-2	TGTGCCAGTAGTAGGACAGGGGGCTATGGCTACACCTTC	CASSRTGGYGYTF
NA	TRBD1	TRBV4-1	TRBJ2-7	TGCGCCAGCAGCCTACAGGGGGTAAACTACGAGCAGTACTTC	CASSLQGVNYEQYF
NA	NA	TRBV7-2	TRBJ1-4	TGTGCCAGCAGCTTATATTCTAAACAGGGTCCAACTAATGAAAAACTGTTTTTT	CASSLYSKQGPTNEKLFF
NA	NA	TRBV5-1	TRBJ1-6	TGCGCCAGCAGCATAAACACGAATTCACCCCTCCACTTT	CASSINTNSPLHF
NA	TRBD2	TRBV5-4	TRBJ2-5	TGTGCCAGCAGCTTCGGGAAGCGGGAGGGCCGAGAGACCCAGTACTTC	CASSFGKREGRETQYF
NA	NA	TRBV13	TRBJ2-1	TGTGCCAGCAGCTTTCTAGACTTCGCCAGTGAGCAGTTCTTC	CASSFLDFASEQFF
NA	NA	TRBV28	TRBJ2-1	TGTGCCAGCAGTTTAATGGGCGCTGAGCAGTTCTTC	CASSLMGAEQFF